This T cell receptor beta chain stems from a study of identical twins. Each donor was a healthy Caucasian. Points from the study as a whole: Whereas memory repertoires showed no such difference, abundant cord blood beta clonotypes carried fewer insertions.

In the case of this clonotype: Its antigen remains unidentified.

V shed 6 bases, J shed 8 bases, and the junction held 16 bases outside the gene matches. Per the germline V gene, CDR1 is LGHDT and CDR2 is YNNKEL (reference sequence). CDR3 size: 16 residues. cDNA carried unique molecular identifiers, and a universal primer site was added by template switching. From the 5' RACE reads, TCRdb called clonotypes with MiXCR, one entry per CDR3 protein. The sample yields about 810,000 distinct CDR3 sequences, roughly 12% seen once. These data were likewise used in another study, on yellow fever vaccine responses in identical twins. That source adds: In identical twins, vaccine T cell responses appeared partly shared and partly individual.

The receptor was derived from a woman aged 18-29 years in good health. This chain links TRBV3-1 with TRBJ2-1, with 7 nucleotides matching TRBD2. Source material: PBMCs. CDR3 residues: CASRPLRASGLDEQFF. In DNA, the CDR3 is TGTGCCAGCAGGCCCCTCCGGGCTAGCGGTTTAGATGAGCAGTTCTTC.